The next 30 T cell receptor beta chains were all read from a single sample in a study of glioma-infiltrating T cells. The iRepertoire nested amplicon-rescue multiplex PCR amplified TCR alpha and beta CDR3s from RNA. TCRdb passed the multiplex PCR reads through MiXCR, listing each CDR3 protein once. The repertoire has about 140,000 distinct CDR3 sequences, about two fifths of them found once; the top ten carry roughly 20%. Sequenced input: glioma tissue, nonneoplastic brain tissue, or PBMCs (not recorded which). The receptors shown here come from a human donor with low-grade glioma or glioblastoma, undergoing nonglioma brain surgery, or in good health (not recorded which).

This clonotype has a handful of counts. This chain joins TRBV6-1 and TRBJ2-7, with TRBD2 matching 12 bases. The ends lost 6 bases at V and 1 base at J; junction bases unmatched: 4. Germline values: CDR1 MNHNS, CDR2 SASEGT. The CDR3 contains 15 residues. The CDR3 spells CASSRTSGGSYEQYF. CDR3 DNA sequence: TGTGCCAGCAGCAGAACTAGCGGGGGGTCCTACGAGCAGTACTTC.

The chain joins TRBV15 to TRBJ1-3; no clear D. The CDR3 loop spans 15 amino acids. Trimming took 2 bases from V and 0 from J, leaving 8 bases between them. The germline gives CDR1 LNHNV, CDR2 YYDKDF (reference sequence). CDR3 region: CATSRSVSSGNTIYF. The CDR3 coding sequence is TGTGCCACCAGCAGATCAGTATCCTCTGGAAACACCATATATTTT.

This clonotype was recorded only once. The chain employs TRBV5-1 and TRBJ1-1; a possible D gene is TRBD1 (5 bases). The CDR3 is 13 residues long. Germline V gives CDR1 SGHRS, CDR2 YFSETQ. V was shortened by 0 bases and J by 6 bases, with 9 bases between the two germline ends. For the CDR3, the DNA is TGCGCCAGCAGCTTGGCAGGGAAGGCTGAAGCTTTCTTT. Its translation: CASSLAGKAEAFF.

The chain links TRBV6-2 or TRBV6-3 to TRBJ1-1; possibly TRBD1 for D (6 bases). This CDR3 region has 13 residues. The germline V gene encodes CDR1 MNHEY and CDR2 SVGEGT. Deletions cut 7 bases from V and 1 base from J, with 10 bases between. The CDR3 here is CASTGTPNTEAFF. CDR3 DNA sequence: TGTGCCAGCACCGGGACACCGAACACTGAAGCTTTCTTT.

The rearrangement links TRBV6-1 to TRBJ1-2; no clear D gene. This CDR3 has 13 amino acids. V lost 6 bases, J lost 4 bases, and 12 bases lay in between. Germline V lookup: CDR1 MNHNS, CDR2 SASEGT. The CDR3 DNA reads TGTGCCAGCAGGGCAGGAATCTCCTATGGCTACACCTTC. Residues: CASRAGISYGYTF.

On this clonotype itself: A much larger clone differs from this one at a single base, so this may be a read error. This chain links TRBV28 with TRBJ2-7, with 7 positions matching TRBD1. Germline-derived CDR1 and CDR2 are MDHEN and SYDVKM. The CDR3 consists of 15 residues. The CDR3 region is CASSLLRDRVYEEYF. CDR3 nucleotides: TGTGCCAGCAGTTTACTCCGAGACAGGGTATACGAGGAGTACTTC.

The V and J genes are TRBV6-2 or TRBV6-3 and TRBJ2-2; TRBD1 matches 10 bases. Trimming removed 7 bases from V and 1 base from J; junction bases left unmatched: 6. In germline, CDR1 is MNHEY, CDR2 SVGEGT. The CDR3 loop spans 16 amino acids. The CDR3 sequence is CASIDRGPVNTGELFF. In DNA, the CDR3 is TGTGCCAGCATCGACAGGGGGCCCGTGAACACCGGGGAGCTGTTTTTT.

Here the CDR3 reads CASSDETSITEAFF. The CDR3 nucleotides read TGTGCCAGCAGCGACGAGACATCAATCACTGAAGCTTTCTTT. This chain connects TRBV14 to TRBJ1-1, with D unclear. Germline V lookup: CDR1 SGHDN, CDR2 FVKESK. Trimming removed 5 bases from V and 4 bases from J, with 14 bases in between. CDR3 length equals 14 residues.

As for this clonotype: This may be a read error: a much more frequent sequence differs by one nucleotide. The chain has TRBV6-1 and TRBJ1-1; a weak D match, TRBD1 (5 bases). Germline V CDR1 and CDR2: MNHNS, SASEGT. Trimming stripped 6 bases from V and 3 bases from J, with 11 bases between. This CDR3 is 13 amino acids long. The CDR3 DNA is TGTGCCAGCAGGCGGGACGGCTACACTGAAGCTTTCTTT. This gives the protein CASRRDGYTEAFF.

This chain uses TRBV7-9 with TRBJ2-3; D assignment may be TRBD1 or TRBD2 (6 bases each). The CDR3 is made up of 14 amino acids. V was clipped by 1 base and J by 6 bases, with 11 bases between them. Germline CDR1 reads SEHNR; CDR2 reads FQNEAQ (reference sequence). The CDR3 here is CASSLVTGRDTQYF. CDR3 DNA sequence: TGTGCCAGCAGCTTAGTCACAGGGAGGGATACGCAGTATTTT.

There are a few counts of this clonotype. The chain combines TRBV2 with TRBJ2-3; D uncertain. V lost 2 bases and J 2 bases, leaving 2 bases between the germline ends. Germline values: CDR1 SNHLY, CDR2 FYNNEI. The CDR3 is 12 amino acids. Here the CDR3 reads CASSEFTDTQYF. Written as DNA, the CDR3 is TGTGCCAGCAGTGAATTCACAGATACGCAGTATTTT.

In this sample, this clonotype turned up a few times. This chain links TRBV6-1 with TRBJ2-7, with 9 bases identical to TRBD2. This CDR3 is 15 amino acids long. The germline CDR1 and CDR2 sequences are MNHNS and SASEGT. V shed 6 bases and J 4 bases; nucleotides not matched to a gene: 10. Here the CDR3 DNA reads TGTGCCAGCAGCCCGATAGCGGGGGCCATATACGAGCAGTACTTC. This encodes CASSPIAGAIYEQYF.

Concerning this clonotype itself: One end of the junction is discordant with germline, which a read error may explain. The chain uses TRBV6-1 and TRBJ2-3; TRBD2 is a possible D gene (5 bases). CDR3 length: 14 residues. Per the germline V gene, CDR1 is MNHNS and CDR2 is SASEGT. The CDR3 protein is CAGSESRGTDTQYF. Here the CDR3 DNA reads TGTGCCGGCAGTGAATCGAGGGGCACAGATACGCAGTATTTT.

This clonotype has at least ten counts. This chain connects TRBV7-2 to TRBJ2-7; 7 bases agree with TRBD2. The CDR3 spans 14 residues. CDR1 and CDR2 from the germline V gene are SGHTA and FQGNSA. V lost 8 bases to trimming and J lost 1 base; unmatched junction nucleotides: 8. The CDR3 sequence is CASRSSGGSYEQYF. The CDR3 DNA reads TGTGCCAGCCGCTCCTCGGGGGGTTCCTACGAGCAGTACTTC.

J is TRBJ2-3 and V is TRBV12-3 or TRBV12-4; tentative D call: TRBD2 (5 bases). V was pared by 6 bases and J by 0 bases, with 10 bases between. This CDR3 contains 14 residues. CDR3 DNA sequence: TGTGCCAGCAGACGGACTTTTAGCACAGATACGCAGTATTTT. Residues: CASRRTFSTDTQYF.

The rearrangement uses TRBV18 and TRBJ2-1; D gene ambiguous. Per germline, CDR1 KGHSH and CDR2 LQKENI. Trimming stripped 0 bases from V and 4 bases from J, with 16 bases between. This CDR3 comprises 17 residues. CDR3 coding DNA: TGTGCCAGCTCACCACCTAATTACGCGGCCGCGTACAATGAGCAGTTCTTC. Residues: CASSPPNYAAAYNEQFF.

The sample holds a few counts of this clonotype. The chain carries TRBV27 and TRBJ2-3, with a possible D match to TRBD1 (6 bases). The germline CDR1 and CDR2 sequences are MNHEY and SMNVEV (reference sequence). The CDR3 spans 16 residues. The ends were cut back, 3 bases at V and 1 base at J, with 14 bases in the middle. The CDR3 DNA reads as TGTGCCAGCAGTTTCCTCCCGGGACATCGCACAGATACGCAGTATTTT. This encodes CASSFLPGHRTDTQYF.

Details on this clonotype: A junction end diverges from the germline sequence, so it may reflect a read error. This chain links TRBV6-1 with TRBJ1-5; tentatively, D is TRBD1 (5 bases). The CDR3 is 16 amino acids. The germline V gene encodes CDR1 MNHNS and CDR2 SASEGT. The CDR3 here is CASSEYPAGNGQPHHF. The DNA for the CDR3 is TGTGCCAGCAGTGAATACCCCGCAGGGAACGGTCAGCCCCATCATTTT.

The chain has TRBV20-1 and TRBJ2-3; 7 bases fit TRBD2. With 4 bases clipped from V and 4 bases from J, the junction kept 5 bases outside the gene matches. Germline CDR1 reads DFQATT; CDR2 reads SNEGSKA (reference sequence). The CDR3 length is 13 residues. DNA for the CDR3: TGCAGTGCTATTAAGGGAGGGTCAGATACGCAGTATTTT. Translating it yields CSAIKGGSDTQYF.

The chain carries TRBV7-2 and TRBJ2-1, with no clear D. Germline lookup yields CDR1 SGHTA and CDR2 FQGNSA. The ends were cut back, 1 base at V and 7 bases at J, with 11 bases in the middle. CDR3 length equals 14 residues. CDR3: CASSLDYSRNEQFF. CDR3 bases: TGTGCCAGCAGCTTAGATTACAGTAGGAATGAGCAGTTCTTC. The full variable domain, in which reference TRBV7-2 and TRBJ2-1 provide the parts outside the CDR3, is GAGVSQSPSNKVTEKGKDVELRCDPISGHTALYWYRQSLGQGLEFLIYFQGNSAPDKSGLPSDRFSAERTGGSVSTLTIQRTQQEDSAVYLCASSLDYSRNEQFFGPGTRLTVL.

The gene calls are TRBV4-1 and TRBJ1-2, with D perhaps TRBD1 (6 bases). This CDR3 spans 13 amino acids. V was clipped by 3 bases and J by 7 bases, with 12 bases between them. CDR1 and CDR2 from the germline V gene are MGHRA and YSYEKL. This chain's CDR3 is CASSQITGTGYTF. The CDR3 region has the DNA TGCGCCAGCAGCCAGATAACAGGGACTGGCTACACCTTC.

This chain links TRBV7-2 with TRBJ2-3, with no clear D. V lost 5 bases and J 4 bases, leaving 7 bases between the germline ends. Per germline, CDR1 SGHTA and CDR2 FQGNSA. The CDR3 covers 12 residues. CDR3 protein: CASSEYSDTQYF. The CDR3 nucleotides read TGTGCCAGCAGCGAGTACTCAGATACGCAGTATTTT. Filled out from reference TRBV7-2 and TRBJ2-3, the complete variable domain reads GAGVSQSPSNKVTEKGKDVELRCDPISGHTALYWYRQSLGQGLEFLIYFQGNSAPDKSGLPSDRFSAERTGGSVSTLTIQRTQQEDSAVYLCASSEYSDTQYFGPGTRLTVL.

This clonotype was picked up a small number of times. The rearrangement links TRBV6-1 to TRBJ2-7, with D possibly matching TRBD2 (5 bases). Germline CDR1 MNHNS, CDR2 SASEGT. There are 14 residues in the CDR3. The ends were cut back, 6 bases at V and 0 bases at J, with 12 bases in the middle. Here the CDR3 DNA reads TGTGCCAGCAGGGAGGACGCAGTCTCCTACGAGCAGTACTTC. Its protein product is CASREDAVSYEQYF.

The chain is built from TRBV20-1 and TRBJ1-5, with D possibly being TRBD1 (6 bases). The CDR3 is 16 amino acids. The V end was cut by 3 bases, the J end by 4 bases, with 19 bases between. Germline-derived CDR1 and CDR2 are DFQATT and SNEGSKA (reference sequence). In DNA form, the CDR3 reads TGCAGTGCTAGCCCCGATATTGGGGGGGCAAATCAGCCCCAGCATTTT. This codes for CSASPDIGGANQPQHF.

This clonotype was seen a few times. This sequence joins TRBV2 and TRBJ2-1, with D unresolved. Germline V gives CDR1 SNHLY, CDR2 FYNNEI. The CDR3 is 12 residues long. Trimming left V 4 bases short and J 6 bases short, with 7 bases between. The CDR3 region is CASSALFNEQFF. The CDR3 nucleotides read TGTGCCAGCAGTGCTCTATTCAATGAGCAGTTCTTC.

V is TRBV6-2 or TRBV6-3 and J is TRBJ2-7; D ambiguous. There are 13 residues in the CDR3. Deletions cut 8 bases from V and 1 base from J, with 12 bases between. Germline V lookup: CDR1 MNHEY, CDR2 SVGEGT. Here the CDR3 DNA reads TGTGCCAGCGGGTCCCTAAATTCCTACGAGCAGTACTTC. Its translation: CASGSLNSYEQYF.

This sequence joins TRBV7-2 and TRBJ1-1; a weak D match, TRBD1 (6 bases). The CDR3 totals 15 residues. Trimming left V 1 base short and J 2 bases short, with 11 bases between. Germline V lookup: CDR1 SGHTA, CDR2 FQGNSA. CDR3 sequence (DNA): TGTGCCAGCAGCTTAGGTAGGACAGCCAACACTGAAGCTTTCTTT. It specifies CASSLGRTANTEAFF.

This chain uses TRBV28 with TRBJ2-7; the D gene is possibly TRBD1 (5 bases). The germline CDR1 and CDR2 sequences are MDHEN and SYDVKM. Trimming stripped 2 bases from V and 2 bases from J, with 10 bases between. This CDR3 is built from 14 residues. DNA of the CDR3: TGTGCCAGCAGTTTAGGCAGGGCGACCTACGAGCAGTACTTC. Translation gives CASSLGRATYEQYF.

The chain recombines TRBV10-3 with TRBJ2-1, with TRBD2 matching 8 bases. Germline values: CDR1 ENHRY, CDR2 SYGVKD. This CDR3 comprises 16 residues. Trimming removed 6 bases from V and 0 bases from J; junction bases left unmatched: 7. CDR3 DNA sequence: TGTGCCATCAGGCCTGGGCTAGCGGGCTCCTACAATGAGCAGTTCTTC. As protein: CAIRPGLAGSYNEQFF.

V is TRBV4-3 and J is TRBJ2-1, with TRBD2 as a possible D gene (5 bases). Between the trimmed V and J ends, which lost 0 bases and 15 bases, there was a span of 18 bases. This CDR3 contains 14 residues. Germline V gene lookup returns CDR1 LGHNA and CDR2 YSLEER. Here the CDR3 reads CASSQEVGERRRFF. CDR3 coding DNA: TGCGCCAGCAGCCAAGAGGTCGGGGAGAGGAGGAGGTTCTTC.